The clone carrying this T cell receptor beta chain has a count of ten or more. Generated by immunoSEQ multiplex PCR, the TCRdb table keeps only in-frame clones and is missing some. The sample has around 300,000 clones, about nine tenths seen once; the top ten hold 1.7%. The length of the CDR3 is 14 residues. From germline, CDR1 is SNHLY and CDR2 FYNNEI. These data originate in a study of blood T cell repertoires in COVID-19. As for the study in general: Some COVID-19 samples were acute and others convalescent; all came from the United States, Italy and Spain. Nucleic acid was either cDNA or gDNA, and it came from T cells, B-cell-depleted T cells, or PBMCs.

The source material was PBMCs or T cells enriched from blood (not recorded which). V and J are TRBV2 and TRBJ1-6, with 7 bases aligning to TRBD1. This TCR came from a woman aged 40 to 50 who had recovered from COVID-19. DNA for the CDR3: TGTGCGCAAAGGGGGCTAAAATATAATTCACCCCTCCACTTT. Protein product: CAQRGLKYNSPLHF.